This T cell receptor (beta chain) was captured by sequencing in a study of monozygotic twins with inflammatory bowel disease. Whole-study results and caveats: Repertoire similarity did not separate concordant from discordant twins, possibly from limited power. Especially with disease activity, IBD patients had fewer clonotypes in common with others than healthy twins did. IBD patients displayed reduced TCRbeta diversity (inverse Simpson) when set against healthy co-twins.

The germline V gene has CDR1 DFQATT and CDR2 SNEGSKA (reference sequence). CDR3 size: 13 residues. Incorporation of UMIs carrying a 6-nucleotide sample barcode was performed by template switching. TCRdb processed the 5' RACE reads again and assigns one entry to each CDR3 protein, with no DNA. The sample table sets out nearly 450,000 distinct CDR3 sequences. Points on this clonotype: Its antigen is currently unknown.

The sequencing sample was made of blood. The clonotype comes from a human donor with ulcerative colitis or Crohn's disease, or a healthy co-twin of an affected twin (not recorded which). The chain carries TRBV20-1 and TRBJ2-1; there is no DNA to check the TCRdb D call of TRBD2. CDR3: CSAPTSVYNEQFF.